The 10 T cell receptor beta chains reported below all come from one sample, sequenced in a study of regulatory T cells in long-lasting Graves disease. Combining iRepertoire HTBI primers with Arm-PCR of CDR3 regions, the authors built TCR beta libraries. TCRdb called the multiplex PCR reads again in MiXCR, with one record for every CDR3 protein. Of around 400,000 distinct CDR3 sequences listed, approximately 15% are singletons. Documented time point: newly diagnosed GD, antithyroid drugs for less than 3 months. PBMC-extracted RNA yielded the TCR library. The data were also submitted as part of a second study, on T cells in Graves' hyperthyroidism and ophthalmopathy.

The material was peripheral blood mononuclear cells (PBMCs), obtained at new diagnosis, from a patient treated with antithyroid drugs. All receptors derive from a woman aged 40 to 55 with Graves disease.

This clonotype showed up many times. The CDR3 region has the DNA TGTGCCAGCAGCTCCGGGGCGGGATGGTCCTACAATGAGCAGTTCTTC. Translated: CASSSGAGWSYNEQFF. The V gene is TRBV7-3, the J gene TRBJ2-1; D might be TRBD2 (6 bases). From germline, CDR1 is SGHTA and CDR2 FQGTGA. V was trimmed by 4 bases and J by 1 base, leaving 14 bases between them. The CDR3 contains 16 residues.

This clonotype was seen many times. The chain uses TRBV28 and TRBJ2-7; D is uncertain. The CDR3 covers 12 residues. Germline CDR1 and CDR2: MDHEN and SYDVKM. The ends were cut back, 2 bases at V and 6 bases at J, with 8 bases in the middle. CDR3: CASSLPGREQYF. The DNA of the CDR3 is TGTGCCAGCAGTTTACCCGGACGCGAGCAGTACTTC.

As to this clonotype: A much larger clone sits a single nucleotide away, making a read error possible. The chain has TRBV6-4 and TRBJ2-7; possible D gene TRBD2, 5 bases. Trimming removed 7 bases at V and 5 bases at J, with 15 bases between. The CDR3 runs 13 residues. Germline V gives CDR1 MRHNA, CDR2 SNTAGT. CDR3 sequence reads: CASIFFGVNEQYF. The CDR3 nucleotides read TGTGCCAGCATCTTCTTCGGGGTGAACGAGCAGTACTTC.

This clonotype came up many times. This probably arose from a read error, given a far larger clone one base away. For the CDR3, the DNA is TGTGCCAGCAGTACCCCTAACTATGGCTACACCTTC. Encoded protein: CASSTPNYGYTF. The chain links TRBV12-3 or TRBV12-4 to TRBJ1-2; D remains ambiguous. The CDR3 spans 12 residues. Trimming shortened V by 5 bases and J by 0 bases, and 4 bases separated the two germline ends.

This clonotype was recorded many times. This chain uses TRBV5-1 with TRBJ2-1, with 9 bases that match TRBD1. CDR3 length: 16 residues. The junction had 5 bases not matched to a gene; V was cut back by 0 bases and J by 4 bases. CDR1 and CDR2 from the germline V gene are SGHRS and YFSETQ. This CDR3 reads CASSLVTGQGYNEQFF. CDR3 coding DNA: TGCGCCAGCAGCTTGGTAACGGGACAGGGATACAATGAGCAGTTCTTC. Variable domain in full (rest from reference TRBV5-1 and TRBJ2-1): KAGVTQTPRYLIKTRGQQVTLSCSPISGHRSVSWYQQTPGQGLQFLFEYFSETQRNKGNFPGRFSGRQFSNSRSEMNVSTLELGDSALYLCASSLVTGQGYNEQFFGPGTRLTVL.

The table lists this clonotype with a few counts. V is TRBV30 and J is TRBJ2-2; D unresolved. The germline V and J ends were trimmed by 1 base and 5 bases, with 14 bases remaining between them. This CDR3 has 15 amino acids. Per the germline V gene, CDR1 is GTSNPN and CDR2 is SVGIG (reference sequence). Here the CDR3 reads CAWSGVAHSTGELFF. CDR3 DNA sequence: TGTGCCTGGAGTGGGGTAGCCCACTCAACCGGGGAGCTGTTTTTT.

This clonotype has just a few counts. The gene calls are TRBV20-1 and TRBJ1-2; D is undetermined. Germline CDR1 DFQATT, CDR2 SNEGSKA (reference sequence). The CDR3 consists of 13 residues. V dropped 0 bases and J dropped 5 bases, with 10 bases sitting between them. CDR3 bases: TGCAGTGCTAGAGATAGGGTACTATATGGCTACACCTTC. Translated: CSARDRVLYGYTF.

The genes are TRBV5-5 and TRBJ2-1; 12 bases agree with TRBD2. Trimming removed 5 bases from V and 4 bases from J; junction bases left unmatched: 4. In germline, CDR1 is SGHKS, CDR2 YYEKEE (reference sequence). The CDR3 is made up of 15 amino acids. As DNA, the CDR3 is TGTGCCAGCAGGGGGACTAGCGGGCGGTACAATGAGCAGTTCTTC. Amino acid sequence: CASRGTSGRYNEQFF.

This clonotype has ten or more counts. The V gene is TRBV3-1, the J gene TRBJ2-1, with D uncertain. The CDR3 is made up of 14 amino acids. The V gene lost 1 base and the J gene lost 0 bases, with 4 bases spanning the gap. CDR1 LGHDT and CDR2 YNNKEL come from the germline V gene (reference sequence). CDR3 bases: TGTGCCAGCAGCCAAGTTAGCTCCTACAATGAGCAGTTCTTC. Residues: CASSQVSSYNEQFF.

This clonotype appeared many times. The chain carries TRBV3-1 and TRBJ2-7; tentative D call: TRBD2 (6 bases). V lost 0 bases to trimming and J lost 3 bases, with 9 bases between them. CDR3 length: 14 residues. Germline V lookup: CDR1 LGHDT, CDR2 YNNKEL (reference sequence). For the CDR3, the DNA is TGTGCCAGCAGCCAAGAGGGACTTTTCTACGAGCAGTACTTC. It is translated as CASSQEGLFYEQYF.